The 12 T cell receptor beta chains in this list originate from one sample, sequenced in a study of OX40 agonist ivuxolimab in advanced cancers. Profiled with immunoSEQ multiplex PCR; TCRdb holds only in-frame clones, not every one. The sample lists 45,000 to 60,000 clones; 82% were seen once. The source was CD4+ or CD8+ T cells sorted from blood, collected in a trial of the OX40 agonist ivuxolimab. These receptors were collected from an adult with an advanced solid tumor such as melanoma, head and neck, liver or kidney cancer.

The chain uses TRBV10-3 and TRBJ2-3; no definite D call. V lost 8 bases and J lost 1, with 10 bases in between. CDR1 is ENHRY and CDR2 is SYGVKD in the germline V gene. CDR3 length: 13 residues. CDR3 bases: TGTGCCATCGCGTCAGGAGGCACAGATACGCAGTATTTT. This gives the protein CAIASGGTDTQYF.

The V call is TRBV5-1, the J call TRBJ2-2; TRBD2 is a possible D gene (5 bases). The CDR3 spans 16 residues. The germline CDR1 and CDR2 sequences are SGHRS and YFSETQ. The V end was cut by 0 bases, the J end by 1 base, with 10 bases between. The CDR3 loop reads CASSLESGRNTGELFF. The CDR3 bases are TGCGCCAGCAGCTTGGAAAGTGGGAGGAACACCGGGGAGCTGTTTTTT.

The V call is TRBV5-4, the J call TRBJ1-1; 7 positions match TRBD1. Trimming at V came to 4 bases and at J to 1 base, leaving 1 base not matched to a gene. There are 13 residues in the CDR3. CDR1 and CDR2 from the germline V gene are SGHNT and YYREEE (reference sequence). The DNA of the CDR3 is TGTGCCAGCAGCCGGGACAGGAACACTGAAGCTTTCTTT. Translated: CASSRDRNTEAFF.

The chain joins TRBV4-1 to TRBJ1-5; D not certain. V gave up 3 bases and J gave up 5 bases, with 14 bases separating them. The CDR3 consists of 15 residues. The germline V gene encodes CDR1 MGHRA and CDR2 YSYEKL. In DNA, the CDR3 is TGCGCCAGCAGCCACCGCTGGACGTCTGATCAGCCCCAGCATTTT. It encodes CASSHRWTSDQPQHF.

The chain carries TRBV2 and TRBJ1-5, with TRBD1 matching 9 bases. Germline trimming cut 6 bases from V and 7 bases from J; bases unmatched to any gene: 4. Germline V gene sequence: CDR1 SNHLY, CDR2 FYNNEI. The CDR3 consists of 13 residues. This chain's CDR3 is CASRGGQGQPQHF. CDR3 sequence (DNA): TGTGCCAGCAGGGGGGGACAGGGCCAGCCCCAGCATTTT.

The rearrangement uses TRBV5-1 and TRBJ1-4; TRBD1 matches at 8 bases. The ends lost 4 bases at V and 3 bases at J; junction bases unmatched: 5. CDR3 size: 15 residues. Germline V CDR1 and CDR2: SGHRS, YFSETQ. CDR3 protein: CASSRQGTSNEKLFF. CDR3 sequence (DNA): TGCGCCAGCAGCCGACAGGGGACGTCTAATGAAAAACTGTTTTTT.

The rearrangement joins TRBV7-8 to TRBJ1-4, with 7 positions matching TRBD1. Trimming cost V 5 bases and J 7 bases; bases outside gene matches: 4. CDR3 length equals 13 residues. Germline V gene sequence: CDR1 SGHVS, CDR2 FQNEAQ. This CDR3 reads CASSHRQGEKLFF. The CDR3 DNA is TGTGCCAGCAGCCACCGACAGGGTGAAAAACTGTTTTTT.

This sequence joins TRBV7-8 and TRBJ1-2, with D maybe TRBD1 (5 bases). The CDR3 is 13 residues long. Germline CDR1 and CDR2: SGHVS and FQNEAQ. Trimming took off 5 bases at V and 4 bases at J, with 11 bases between the two ends. CDR3 nucleotide sequence: TGTGCCAGCAGCGATAGACAGTTCTATGGCTACACCTTC. This gives the protein CASSDRQFYGYTF.

This clone has only one observation. The chain uses TRBV10-3 and TRBJ2-1, with a tentative D call TRBD1 (6 bases). Trimming removed 10 bases from V and 8 bases from J, with 15 bases in between. This CDR3 spans 12 amino acids. Germline CDR1 reads ENHRY; CDR2 reads SYGVKD. The CDR3 is CATGHWGHEQFF. The CDR3 nucleotides read TGTGCCACCGGACATTGGGGGCATGAGCAGTTCTTC.

This chain uses TRBV29-1 with TRBJ1-1; D call uncertain. CDR3 length: 11 residues. Trimming left V 8 bases short and J 4 bases short, with 11 bases between. Germline V lookup: CDR1 SQVTM, CDR2 ANQGSEA. CDR3 residues: CSQKRGTEAFF. As DNA, the CDR3 is TGCAGCCAGAAACGGGGCACTGAAGCTTTCTTT. Supplemented by reference TRBV29-1 and TRBJ1-1, the full variable domain reads SAVISQKPSRDICQRGTSLTIQCQVDSQVTMMFWYRQQPGQSLTLIATANQGSEATYESGFVIDKFPISRPNLTFSTLTVSNMSPEDSSIYLCSQKRGTEAFFGQGTRLTVV.

The chain carries TRBV28 and TRBJ2-5, with 8 bases lining up with TRBD1. The CDR3 has 13 amino acids. Germline V gene sequence: CDR1 MDHEN, CDR2 SYDVKM. The V gene end was trimmed by 6 bases and the J gene end by 2 bases; junction bases not matched to a gene: 2. CDR3 nucleotide sequence: TGTGCCAGCAGGGACAGGGTTCAAGAGACCCAGTACTTC. As protein: CASRDRVQETQYF.

This clone was picked up one time. V is TRBV5-1 and J is TRBJ2-1; 7 bases fit TRBD2. The CDR3 spans 15 residues. Germline-derived CDR1 and CDR2 are SGHRS and YFSETQ. V was pared by 0 bases and J by 5 bases, with 5 bases of the junction left unmatched. DNA for the CDR3: TGCGCCAGCAGCTTGGTGGTGGGAGGGGACAATGAGCAGTTCTTC. Protein sequence: CASSLVVGGDNEQFF.